This T cell receptor (beta chain) was identified in a study of cytomegalovirus exposure and HLA in healthy donors. At the level of the study: Across 350 to 500 genotyped donors, approximately 81% landed in the Caucasian-associated ancestry cluster.

V trimming: 2 bases; J trimming: 5 bases; junction bases outside the gene matches: 10. The germline gives CDR1 MNHEY, CDR2 SMNVEV (reference sequence). The CDR3 consists of 16 residues. PCR amplification relied on 60 Vbeta primers (plus 13 Jbeta primers). Assay used: immunoSEQ multiplex PCR; TCRdb lists only in-frame clones, some missing. The sample contains more than 200,000 clones, about 80% of which appear only once. The source material was PBMCs. The rearrangement uses TRBV27 and TRBJ2-5; 8 positions match TRBD2. This clonotype originated in a man between 35 and 55 years old in good health and CMV-seronegative. The CDR3 protein is CASSLRASGGGETQYF. The CDR3 DNA follows: TGTGCCAGCAGTTTACGGGCTAGCGGCGGGGGGGAGACCCAGTACTTC.